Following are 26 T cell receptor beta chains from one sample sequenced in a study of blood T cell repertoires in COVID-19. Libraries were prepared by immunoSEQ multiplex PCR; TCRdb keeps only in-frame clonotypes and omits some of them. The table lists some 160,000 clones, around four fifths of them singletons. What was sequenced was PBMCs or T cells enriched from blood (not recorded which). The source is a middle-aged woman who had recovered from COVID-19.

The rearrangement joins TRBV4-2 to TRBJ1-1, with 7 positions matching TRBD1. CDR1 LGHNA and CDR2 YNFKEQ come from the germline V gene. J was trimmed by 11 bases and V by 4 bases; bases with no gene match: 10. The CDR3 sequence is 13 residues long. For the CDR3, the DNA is TGTGCCAGCAGCCCACAGGGGACACCTGGGGCTTTCTTT. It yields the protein CASSPQGTPGAFF.

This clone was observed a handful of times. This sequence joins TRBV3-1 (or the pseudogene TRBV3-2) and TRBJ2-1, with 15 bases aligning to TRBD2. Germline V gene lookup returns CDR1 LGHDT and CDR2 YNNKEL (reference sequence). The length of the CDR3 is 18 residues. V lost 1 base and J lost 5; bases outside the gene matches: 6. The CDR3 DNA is TGTGCCAGCAGCCAAGTTTGGACTAGCGGGAGGGATAACAATGAGCAGTTCTTC. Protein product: CASSQVWTSGRDNNEQFF.

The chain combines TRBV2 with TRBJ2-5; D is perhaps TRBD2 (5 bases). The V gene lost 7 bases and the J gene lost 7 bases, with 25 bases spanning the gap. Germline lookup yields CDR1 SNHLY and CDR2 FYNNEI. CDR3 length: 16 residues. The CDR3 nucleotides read TGTGCCAGCACTTGGTCGCTAGCCAATCCCAGCCGGACCCAGTACTTC. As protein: CASTWSLANPSRTQYF.

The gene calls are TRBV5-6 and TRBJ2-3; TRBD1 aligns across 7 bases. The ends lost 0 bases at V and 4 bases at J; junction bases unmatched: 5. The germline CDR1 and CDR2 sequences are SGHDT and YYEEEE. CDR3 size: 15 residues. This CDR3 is CASSLGRGISDTQYF. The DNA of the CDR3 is TGTGCCAGCAGCTTGGGCAGGGGGATTTCAGATACGCAGTATTTT.

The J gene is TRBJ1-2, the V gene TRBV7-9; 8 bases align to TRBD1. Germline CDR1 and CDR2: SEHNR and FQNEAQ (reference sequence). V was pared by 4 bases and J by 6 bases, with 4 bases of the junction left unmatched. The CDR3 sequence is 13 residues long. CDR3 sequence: CASSSSQGDGYTF. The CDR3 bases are TGTGCCAGCAGCTCCTCACAGGGGGATGGCTACACCTTC.

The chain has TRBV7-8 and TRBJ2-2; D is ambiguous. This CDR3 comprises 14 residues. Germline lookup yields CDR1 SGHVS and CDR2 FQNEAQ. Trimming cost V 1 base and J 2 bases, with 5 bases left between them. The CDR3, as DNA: TGTGCCAGCAGCTTAGACAGAAACACCGGGGAGCTGTTTTTT. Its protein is CASSLDRNTGELFF.

The DNA for the CDR3 is TGTGCCAGCCGATACGGGACAGCTTATGGCTACACCTTC. This codes for CASRYGTAYGYTF. The rearrangement joins TRBV25-1 to TRBJ1-2, with 7 bases that match TRBD1. The ends lost 8 bases at V and 5 bases at J; junction bases unmatched: 8. CDR1 is MGHDK and CDR2 is SYGVNS in the germline V gene. The CDR3 covers 13 residues.

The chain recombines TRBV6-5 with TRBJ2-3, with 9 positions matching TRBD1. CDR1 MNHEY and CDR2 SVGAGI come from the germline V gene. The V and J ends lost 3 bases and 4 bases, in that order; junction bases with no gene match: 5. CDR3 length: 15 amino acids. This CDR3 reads CASSYGGQGADTQYF. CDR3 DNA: TGTGCCAGCAGTTATGGGGGACAGGGTGCAGATACGCAGTATTTT.

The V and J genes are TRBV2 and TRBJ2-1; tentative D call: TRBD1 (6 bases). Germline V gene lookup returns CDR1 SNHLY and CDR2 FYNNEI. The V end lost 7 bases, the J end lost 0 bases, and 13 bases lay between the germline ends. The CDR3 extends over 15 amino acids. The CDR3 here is CASMPGAFSYNEQFF. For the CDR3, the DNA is TGTGCCAGCATGCCAGGGGCATTCTCCTACAATGAGCAGTTCTTC.

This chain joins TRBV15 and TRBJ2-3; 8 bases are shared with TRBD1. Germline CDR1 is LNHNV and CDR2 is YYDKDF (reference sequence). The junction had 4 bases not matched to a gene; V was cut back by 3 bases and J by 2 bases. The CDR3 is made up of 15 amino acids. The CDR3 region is CATSSRQGTTDTQYF. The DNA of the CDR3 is TGTGCCACCAGCAGTAGACAGGGGACCACAGATACGCAGTATTTT.

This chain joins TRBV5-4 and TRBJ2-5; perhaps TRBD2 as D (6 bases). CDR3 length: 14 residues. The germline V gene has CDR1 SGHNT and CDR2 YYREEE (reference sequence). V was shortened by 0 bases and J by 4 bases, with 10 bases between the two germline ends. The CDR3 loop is CASSLGREVETQYF. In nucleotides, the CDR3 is TGTGCCAGCAGCTTGGGCAGGGAGGTAGAGACCCAGTACTTC. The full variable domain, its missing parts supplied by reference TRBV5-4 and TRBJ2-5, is ETGVTQSPTHLIKTRGQQVTLRCSSQSGHNTVSWYQQALGQGPQFIFQYYREEENGRGNFPPRFSGLQFPNYSSELNVNALELDDSALYLCASSLGREVETQYFGPGTRLLVL.

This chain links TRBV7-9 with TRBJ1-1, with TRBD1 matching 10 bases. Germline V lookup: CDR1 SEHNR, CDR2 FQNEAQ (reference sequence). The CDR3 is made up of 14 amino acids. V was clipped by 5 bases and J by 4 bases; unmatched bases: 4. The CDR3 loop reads CASSLRTGGTEAFF. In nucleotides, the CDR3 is TGTGCCAGCAGCCTACGGACAGGGGGCACTGAAGCTTTCTTT.

CDR3 protein: CASTPYRGQATEAFF. Written as DNA, the CDR3 is TGTGCCAGCACCCCTTACAGGGGGCAGGCCACTGAAGCTTTCTTT. V usage is TRBV2 and J usage is TRBJ1-1; 9 bases line up with TRBD1. The trim removed 7 bases at V and 4 bases at J, leaving 10 bases unmatched. Per the germline V gene, CDR1 is SNHLY and CDR2 is FYNNEI. The CDR3 extends over 15 amino acids.

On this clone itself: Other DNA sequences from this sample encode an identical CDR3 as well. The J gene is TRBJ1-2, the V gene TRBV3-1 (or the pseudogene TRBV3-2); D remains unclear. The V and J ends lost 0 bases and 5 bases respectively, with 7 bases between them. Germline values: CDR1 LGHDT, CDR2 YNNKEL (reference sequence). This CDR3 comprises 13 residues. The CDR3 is CASSQDGQYGYTF. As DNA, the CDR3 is TGTGCCAGCAGCCAAGATGGGCAGTATGGCTACACCTTC.

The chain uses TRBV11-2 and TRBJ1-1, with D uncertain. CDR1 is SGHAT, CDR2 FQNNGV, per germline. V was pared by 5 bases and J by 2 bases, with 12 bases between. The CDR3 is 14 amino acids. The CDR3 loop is CASSLLGVNTEAFF. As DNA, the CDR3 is TGTGCCAGCAGCCTCCTAGGCGTTAACACTGAAGCTTTCTTT.

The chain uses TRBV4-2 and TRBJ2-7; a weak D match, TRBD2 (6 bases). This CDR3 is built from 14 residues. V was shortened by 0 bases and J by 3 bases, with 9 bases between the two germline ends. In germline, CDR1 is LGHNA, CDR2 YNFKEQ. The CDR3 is CASSQEYGSYEQYF. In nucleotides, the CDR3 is TGTGCCAGCAGCCAAGAATACGGGAGCTACGAGCAGTACTTC.

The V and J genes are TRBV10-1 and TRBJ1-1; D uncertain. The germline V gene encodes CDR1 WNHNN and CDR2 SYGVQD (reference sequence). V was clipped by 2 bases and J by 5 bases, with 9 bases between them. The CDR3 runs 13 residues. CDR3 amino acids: CASSETRETEAFF. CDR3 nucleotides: TGCGCCAGCAGTGAGACGCGAGAAACTGAAGCTTTCTTT.

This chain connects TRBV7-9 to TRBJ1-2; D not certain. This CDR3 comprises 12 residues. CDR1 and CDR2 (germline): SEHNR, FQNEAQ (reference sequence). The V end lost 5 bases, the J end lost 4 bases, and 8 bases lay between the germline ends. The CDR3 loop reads CASSVALYGYTF. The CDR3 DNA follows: TGTGCCAGCAGCGTGGCCCTCTATGGCTACACCTTC.

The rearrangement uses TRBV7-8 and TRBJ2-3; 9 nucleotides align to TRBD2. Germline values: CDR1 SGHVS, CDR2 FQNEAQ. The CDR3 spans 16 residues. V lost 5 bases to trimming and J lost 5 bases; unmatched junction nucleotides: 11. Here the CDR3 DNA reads TGTGCCAGCAGCCCCGGAGGGGGGACTAGCTTAGATACGCAGTATTTT. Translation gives CASSPGGGTSLDTQYF.

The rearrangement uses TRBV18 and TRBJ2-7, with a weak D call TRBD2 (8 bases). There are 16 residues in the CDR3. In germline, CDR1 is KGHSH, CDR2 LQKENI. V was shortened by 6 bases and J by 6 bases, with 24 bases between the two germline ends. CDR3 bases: TGTGCCAGCTCTCGCGCCGTTGGACAGGCGGGGGGCGAGCAGTACTTC. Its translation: CASSRAVGQAGGEQYF. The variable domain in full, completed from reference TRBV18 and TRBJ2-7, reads NAGVMQNPRHLVRRRGQEARLRCSPMKGHSHVYWYRQLPEEGLKFMVYLQKENIIDESGMPKERFSAEFPKEGPSILRIQQVVRGDSAAYFCASSRAVGQAGGEQYFGPGTRLTVT.

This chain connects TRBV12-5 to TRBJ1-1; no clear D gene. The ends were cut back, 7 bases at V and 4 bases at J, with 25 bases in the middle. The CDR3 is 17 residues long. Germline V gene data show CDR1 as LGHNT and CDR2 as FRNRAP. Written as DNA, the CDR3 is TGTGCTAGTGCTCGTGGGGAGACTACATTAACTTCCACTGAAGCTTTCTTT. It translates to CASARGETTLTSTEAFF. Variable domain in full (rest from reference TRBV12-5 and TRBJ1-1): DARVTQTPRHKVTEMGQEVTMRCQPILGHNTVFWYRQTMMQGLELLAYFRNRAPLDDSGMPKDRFSAEMPDATLATLKIQPSEPRDSAVYFCASARGETTLTSTEAFFGQGTRLTVV.

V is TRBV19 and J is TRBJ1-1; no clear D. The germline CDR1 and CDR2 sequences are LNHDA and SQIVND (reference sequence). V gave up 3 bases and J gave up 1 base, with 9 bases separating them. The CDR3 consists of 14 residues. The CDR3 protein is CASSILPENTEAFF. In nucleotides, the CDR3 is TGTGCCAGTAGTATTCTCCCAGAGAACACTGAAGCTTTCTTT.

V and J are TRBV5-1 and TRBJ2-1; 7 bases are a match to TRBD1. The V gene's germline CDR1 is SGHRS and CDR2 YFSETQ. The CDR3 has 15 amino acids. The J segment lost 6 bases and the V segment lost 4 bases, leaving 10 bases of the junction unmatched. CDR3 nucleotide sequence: TGCGCCAGCAGCCAGAACGACAGGGCGAGCAATGAGCAGTTCTTC. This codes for CASSQNDRASNEQFF. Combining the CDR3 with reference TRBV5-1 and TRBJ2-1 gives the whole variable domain KAGVTQTPRYLIKTRGQQVTLSCSPISGHRSVSWYQQTPGQGLQFLFEYFSETQRNKGNFPGRFSGRQFSNSRSEMNVSTLELGDSALYLCASSQNDRASNEQFFGPGTRLTVL.

CDR3 sequence (DNA): TGCGCCAGCAGCATTCAGGGGGCGCACACTGAAGCTTTCTTT. Translating gives CASSIQGAHTEAFF. The chain combines TRBV5-1 with TRBJ1-1, with TRBD1 matching 8 bases. The length of the CDR3 is 14 residues. Trimming took 4 bases from V and 3 from J; bases not matched to a gene: 5. Per germline, CDR1 SGHRS and CDR2 YFSETQ.

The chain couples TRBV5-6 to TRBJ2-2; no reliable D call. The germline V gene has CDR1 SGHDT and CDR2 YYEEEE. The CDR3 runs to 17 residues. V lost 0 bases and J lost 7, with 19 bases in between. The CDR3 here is CASSLDGGRSTSGELFF. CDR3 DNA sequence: TGTGCCAGCAGCTTGGACGGTGGGCGTTCGACGAGCGGGGAGCTGTTTTTT.

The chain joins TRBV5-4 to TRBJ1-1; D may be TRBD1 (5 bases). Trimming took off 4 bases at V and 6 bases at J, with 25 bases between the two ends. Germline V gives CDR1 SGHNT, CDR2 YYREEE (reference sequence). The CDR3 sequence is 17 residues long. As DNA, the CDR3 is TGTGCCAGCAGCACTGGTGGCGGAGGGCGGACGGGGGCTGAAGCTTTCTTT. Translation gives CASSTGGGGRTGAEAFF.